The subject of this entry is one T cell receptor beta chain. These data belong to a study of T cell changes during pregnancy in multiple sclerosis. CDR3 length: 15 residues. The germline V gene has CDR1 SGHTA and CDR2 FQGTGA. V dropped 4 bases and J dropped 3; count of bases not matched to a gene: 2. Libraries were prepared by immunoSEQ multiplex PCR; TCRdb keeps only in-frame clonotypes and omits some of them. The profile shows about 59,000 clones, 75% to 95% of them singletons. The rearrangement uses TRBV7-3 and TRBJ2-5; 13 nucleotides agree with TRBD2. This TCR came from a female donor with multiple sclerosis, enrolled in a pregnancy study. This material consisted of peripheral blood, taken before pregnancy. The DNA for the CDR3 is TGTGCCAGCAGCTCTACTAGCGGGGGGGAAGAGACCCAGTACTTC. Amino acids: CASSSTSGGEETQYF.